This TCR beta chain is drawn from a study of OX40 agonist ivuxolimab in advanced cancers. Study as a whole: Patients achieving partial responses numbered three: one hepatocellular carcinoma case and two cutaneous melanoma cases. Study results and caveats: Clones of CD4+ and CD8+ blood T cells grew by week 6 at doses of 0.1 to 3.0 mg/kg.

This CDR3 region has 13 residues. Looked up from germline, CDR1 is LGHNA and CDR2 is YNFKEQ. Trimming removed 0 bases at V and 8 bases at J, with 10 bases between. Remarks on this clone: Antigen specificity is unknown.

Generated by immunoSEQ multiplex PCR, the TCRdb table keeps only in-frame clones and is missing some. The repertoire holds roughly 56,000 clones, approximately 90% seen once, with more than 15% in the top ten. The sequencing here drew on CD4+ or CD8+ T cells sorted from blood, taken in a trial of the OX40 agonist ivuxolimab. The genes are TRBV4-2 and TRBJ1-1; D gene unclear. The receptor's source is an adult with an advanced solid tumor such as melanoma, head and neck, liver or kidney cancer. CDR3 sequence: CASSQDYSLEAFF. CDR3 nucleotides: TGTGCCAGCAGCCAAGATTACTCCTTAGAAGCTTTCTTT.